This TCR beta chain was sequenced during a study of T cell responses to AZD1222 COVID-19 vaccine. Study-level points and caveats: Spike was spanned by vaccine-associated CD4 TCRs, with dominance at 160-218 and 743-854. Recipients of two AZD1222 doses showed rising Spike-specific TCR breadth and depth. In a largely white British group with more females than males, clonal diversity was possibly underestimated. Repertoires were obtained solely post-peak T cell response.

CDR1 is LGHDT and CDR2 is YNNKEL in the germline V gene (reference sequence). V lost 2 bases and J 10 bases, leaving 15 bases between the germline ends. There are 15 residues in the CDR3. Produced via immunoSEQ multiplex PCR; TCRdb's table is partial and in-frame only. The sample table sets out around 140,000 clones. A remark on this clone: Its cognate antigen is unknown.

The sample was peripheral blood. V gene TRBV3-1 (or the pseudogene TRBV3-2) combines with J gene TRBJ1-6, with D possibly matching TRBD1 (6 bases). The source of this sequence is an adult in good health. DNA of the CDR3: TGTGCCAGCAGCCAACGCAGGGGTCAGGCGTCACCCCTCCACTTT. Amino acid sequence: CASSQRRGQASPLHF.